This T cell receptor (beta chain) was recorded in a study of cytomegalovirus exposure and HLA in healthy donors. Whole-study context: A prior study identified 90 million to 120 million unique TCR beta sequences from about 200 million T cells.

Comment on this clone: Its antigen is currently unknown.

General study points: By HLA locus, TCR association rates varied in a later analysis, with DRB1 showing the most and HLA-C the fewest. Rarity held for most TCR sequences, but there were some public TCRs that occurred in many donors. Further analysis, carried out later, found HLA-associated TCR beta chains more clonally expanded than equally common other chains.

Primers for the PCR totalled 60 Vbeta and 13 Jbeta. The repertoire was sequenced with immunoSEQ multiplex PCR; TCRdb's copy has only in-frame clones and lacks some. In the table there are about 90,000 clones, about 69% of which are singletons. This TCR was sampled from a woman aged 18-29 years in good health and CMV-seropositive. Sequencing was performed on PBMCs.

The DNA of the CDR3 is TGTGCCAGCAGCTCGCTAGAGGAAGAGACCCAGTACTTC. This gives the protein CASSSLEEETQYF. The chain combines TRBV11-1 with TRBJ2-5; D unresolved. CDR1 is SGHAT, CDR2 FQDESV, per germline (reference sequence). V shed 4 bases and J shed 3 bases, with 9 bases lying between them. The CDR3 loop spans 13 amino acids.